A single sample is the source of the 15 T cell receptor beta chains below, sequenced in a study of Graves' ophthalmopathy and Graves' hyperthyroidism. RNA served as the template for amplifying TCR beta CDR3 regions. Second-round multiplex PCR came after a first-round RT-PCR that employed HTBI primers. TCRdb reanalysed the multiplex PCR reads using MiXCR and keeps one entry per CDR3 protein. The sample shows over 650,000 distinct CDR3 sequences, over 40% of them seen only once. The sample comprised peripheral blood. These receptors all come from an adult man with Graves' ophthalmopathy.

The V gene is TRBV25-1, the J gene TRBJ1-2; no definite D call. Germline V gene data show CDR1 as MGHDK and CDR2 as SYGVNS. The CDR3 is 14 residues long. Deletions cut 11 bases from V and 8 bases from J, with 24 bases between. The chain's CDR3 is CAWSVHPEVGGYTF. CDR3 nucleotide sequence: TGTGCCTGGAGTGTACATCCCGAGGTTGGAGGCTACACCTTC.

This clonotype was recorded at least ten times. V usage is TRBV29-1 and J usage is TRBJ1-2; D unresolved. CDR1 SQVTM and CDR2 ANQGSEA come from the germline V gene. The germline V and J ends were trimmed by 5 bases and 4 bases, with 11 bases remaining between them. CDR3 length: 12 residues. The CDR3 DNA sequence: TGCAGCGTTCCCGGCCCAAGCTATGGCTACACCTTC. Its translation is CSVPGPSYGYTF.

The genes are TRBV10-3 and TRBJ2-5; D uncertain. CDR1 and CDR2 from the germline V gene are ENHRY and SYGVKD. This CDR3 is built from 14 residues. V dropped 7 bases and J dropped 9 bases, with 21 bases sitting between them. The chain's CDR3 is CAIKKVGSPRAQYF. DNA for the CDR3: TGTGCCATCAAGAAGGTAGGCTCCCCACGGGCCCAGTACTTC.

This sequence joins TRBV5-1 and TRBJ1-1; TRBD1 agrees at 7 bases. The CDR3 contains 12 residues. J gave up 7 bases and V 5 bases, and 5 bases lay outside the gene matches. Germline CDR1 SGHRS, CDR2 YFSETQ. CDR3 nucleotide sequence: TGCGCCAGCAGTTACGACAGGGTTGAAGCTTTCTTT. This gives the protein CASSYDRVEAFF. Variable domain in full (rest from reference TRBV5-1 and TRBJ1-1): KAGVTQTPRYLIKTRGQQVTLSCSPISGHRSVSWYQQTPGQGLQFLFEYFSETQRNKGNFPGRFSGRQFSNSRSEMNVSTLELGDSALYLCASSYDRVEAFFGQGTRLTVV.

The chain uses TRBV7-6 and TRBJ1-4; D gene uncertain. The CDR3 spans 15 residues. Germline V gives CDR1 SGHVS, CDR2 FNYEAQ. Trimming shortened V by 6 bases and J by 8 bases, and 19 bases separated the two germline ends. In DNA form, the CDR3 reads TGTGCCAGCAGGGCAGACACCCTGGGGATCGAAAAACTGTTTTTT. Residues: CASRADTLGIEKLFF. Full variable domain (rest looked up from reference TRBV7-6 and TRBJ1-4): GAGVSQSPRYKVTKRGQDVALRCDPISGHVSLYWYRQALGQGPEFLTYFNYEAQQDKSGLPNDRFSAERPEGSISTLTIQRTEQRDSAMYRCASRADTLGIEKLFFGSGTQLSVL.

This chain connects TRBV29-1 to TRBJ2-7; 7 bases are shared with TRBD2. V was clipped by 3 bases and J by 3 bases; unmatched bases: 5. Germline CDR1 is SQVTM and CDR2 is ANQGSEA. The CDR3 runs 13 residues. The CDR3 spells CSVEGGGGYEQYF. The CDR3 nucleotides are TGCAGCGTTGAGGGGGGGGGGGGCTACGAGCAGTACTTC.

This clonotype was detected ten times or more. The chain recombines TRBV19 with TRBJ1-4; 9 bases match TRBD1. The CDR3 extends over 15 amino acids. Germline CDR1 LNHDA, CDR2 SQIVND (reference sequence). J lost 6 bases, V lost 9 bases, and 11 bases had no gene match. The CDR3 DNA reads TGTGCCAGCACCGATCCGGGACAGGGCCATGAAAAACTGTTTTTT. Translation gives CASTDPGQGHEKLFF.

Points on this clonotype: The DNA is left out, because the CDR3 cannot be placed on it with certainty; the CDR3 is given as TCRdb lists it. V is TRBV25-1 and J is TRBJ1-6. The CDR3 comprises 17 residues, both ends counted. Germline V gene data show CDR1 as MGHDK and CDR2 as SYGVNS. The CDR3 spells CACSARGRDGNNSPLHF.

V is TRBV10-3 and J is TRBJ1-2; the match to TRBD1 covers 9 bases. The ends lost 6 bases at V and 8 bases at J; junction bases unmatched: 10. Germline-derived CDR1 and CDR2 are ENHRY and SYGVKD. This CDR3 comprises 14 residues. The CDR3 region has the DNA TGTGCCATCAGCCCACCGGGACAGGGCAGAGGCTACACCTTC. Its translation is CAISPPGQGRGYTF.

This clonotype was recorded many times. The chain is built from TRBV25-1 and TRBJ1-4, with D hard to call. Looked up from germline, CDR1 is MGHDK and CDR2 is SYGVNS. V lost 5 bases to trimming and J lost 9 bases, with 10 bases between them. This CDR3 has 12 residues. CDR3 loop: CASSSPVKKLFF. The CDR3 coding sequence is TGTGCCAGCAGTAGTCCAGTAAAAAAACTGTTTTTT.

This chain connects TRBV7-9 to TRBJ2-7; D gene uncertain. Trimming took 8 bases from V and 3 from J, leaving 2 bases between them. There are 9 residues in the CDR3. The germline CDR1 and CDR2 sequences are SEHNR and FQNEAQ (reference sequence). This chain's CDR3 is CASFYEQYF. CDR3 bases: TGTGCCAGCTTCTACGAGCAGTACTTC. The variable domain in full, with the rest retrieved from reference TRBV7-9 and TRBJ2-7, is DTGVSQNPRHKITKRGQNVTFRCDPISEHNRLYWYRQTLGQGPEFLTYFQNEAQLEKSRLLSDRFSAERPKGSFSTLEIQRTEQGDSAMYLCASFYEQYFGPGTRLTVT.

This clonotype was seen a few times. The V call is TRBV4-3, the J call TRBJ1-1; D not certain. The CDR3 spans 14 residues. Trimming took off 3 bases at V and 1 base at J, with 9 bases between the two ends. Germline V gene lookup returns CDR1 LGHNA and CDR2 YSLEER. The CDR3 DNA sequence: TGCGCCAGCAGCCAGGCCTGGAAGAACACTGAAGCTTTCTTT. Residues: CASSQAWKNTEAFF.

Many counts were recorded for this clonotype. The chain joins TRBV11-2 to TRBJ1-1; no clear D gene. Germline lookup yields CDR1 SGHAT and CDR2 FQNNGV. This CDR3 has 15 residues. V lost 0 bases to trimming and J lost 4 bases, with 12 bases between them. CDR3 sequence reads: CASSLDRSGGTEAFF. The CDR3 DNA reads TGTGCCAGCAGCTTAGATCGAAGTGGCGGCACTGAAGCTTTCTTT.

With respect to this clonotype: An end of the junction differs from the germline gene, which may be a read error. The V call is TRBV20-1, the J call TRBJ1-1, with D possibly matching TRBD1 (5 bases). Germline V gene lookup returns CDR1 DFQATT and CDR2 SNEGSKA (reference sequence). The CDR3 is 8 residues long. The CDR3 region has the DNA TGCAGGGGGGGGGAGGACAAATTT. The encoded protein is CRGGEDKF.

The genes are TRBV6-4 and TRBJ2-7, with 8 bases lining up with TRBD2. The V gene end was trimmed by 10 bases and the J gene end by 3 bases; junction bases not matched to a gene: 8. Germline values: CDR1 MRHNA, CDR2 SNTAGT. CDR3 length: 13 residues. The CDR3: CANQGLGGYEQYF. CDR3 nucleotide sequence: TGTGCCAACCAGGGACTAGGTGGCTACGAGCAGTACTTC.